This TCR beta chain was recovered during a study of blood T cells in healthy people across ages. CDR3 length: 13 residues. V shed 7 bases and J shed 2 bases, with 12 bases lying between them. The germline gives CDR1 MNHEY, CDR2 SVGEGT. Using a J-beta primer mix together with a sample-barcoded 5' primer, a second PCR was run for 7 to 11 cycles. TCRdb re-called the 5' RACE reads with MiXCR, one entry per CDR3 protein. In the table there are nearly 800,000 distinct CDR3 sequences, roughly 25% of which are singletons. These data were likewise used in another study, on T cells of mothers and their children.

Material for sequencing was blood. This TCR was recovered from a boy younger than 18 in good health. The genes are TRBV6-2 or TRBV6-3 and TRBJ2-7; a weak D match, TRBD2 (5 bases). The CDR3 sequence: CASTRGPTYEQYF. The CDR3, as DNA: TGTGCCAGCACCAGAGGGCCGACCTACGAGCAGTACTTC.